This TCR beta chain is drawn from a study of cytomegalovirus exposure and HLA in healthy donors (dated by TCRdb to the late 2010s). For the study in its entirety: A later analysis indicated that the 90 to 150 validation repertoires were generated on the platform also employed for the 670 or so repertoires of the first cohort. The study aimed to test whether cataloging public T cell receptors could reveal signatures of past pathogen exposure. Besides the first cohort of 666 subjects, a separate validation cohort made up of 120 different subjects was used. The study combined high-throughput TCR immunosequencing, statistical association of individual TCRs with disease status, and machine learning to predict cytomegalovirus infection status. Study-level results and caveats: The authors suggested that the approach could potentially be generalized to other disease states and immunological phenotypes. The study gave a list of about 150 TCR beta chains associated with cytomegalovirus. Most TCR sequences were observed very rarely across donors, whereas some public TCRs were present in many individuals. Three of the identified cytomegalovirus-associated TCR beta chains were confirmed in vitro to be specific for cytomegalovirus antigens. The classifier was reported to diagnose cytomegalovirus status with high specificity and sensitivity in both the original and validation cohorts. The validation cohort had no HLA typing available for a later analysis, so co-occurrence within that cohort was assessed over all 130 or so repertoires. A later analysis found that TCRs clustered in the first cohort also tended to co-occur in the 120 or so validation repertoires, with 94% of cluster scores above 0.

CDR1 is given as SEHNR and CDR2 as FQNEAQ, both from the germline V gene (reference sequence). The CDR3, cysteine through phenylalanine, is 14 amino acids long. The kept DNA is CDR3 alone, 42 bases in frame from the first base. The germline ends are 13 bases apart after V is trimmed by 3 bases and J by 7 bases. The library was generated by the immunoSEQ multiplex PCR assay. In the source study's methods: A statistical classification framework was built to diagnose cytomegalovirus status from the catalog of TCR beta chain sequences. TCRdb stores this immuneACCESS table with in-frame sequences only. Part of the clones is absent; in the studies checked, under half of the shortfall reflects unresolved V genes, and no reason is known for the rest. V, J and clone size are taken as reported in that table, and D and trimming were inferred from the DNA itself. The table for this sample lists some 170,000 clones; approximately 87% of them were counted only once. Approximately 1.5% of the sample rests with the top ten.

In this sample, this clone turned up once. No cognate antigen has been identified for it. No base-level quality is on record; no much larger clone is a single base apart. Separate from the roughly 660-subject first cohort, the validation cohort of 95 to 150 subjects was the group to which the donors belonged. This chain joins TRBV7-9 to TRBJ2-1, with TRBD2 tentatively as D gene (5 bases match). The receptor comes from a woman in her twenties or thirties in good health and CMV-seronegative. Sequenced input: PBMCs. The CDR3 protein: CASSLALVSNEQFF. The DNA is TGTGCCAGCAGCTTGGCACTAGTCTCGAATGAGCAGTTCTTC.